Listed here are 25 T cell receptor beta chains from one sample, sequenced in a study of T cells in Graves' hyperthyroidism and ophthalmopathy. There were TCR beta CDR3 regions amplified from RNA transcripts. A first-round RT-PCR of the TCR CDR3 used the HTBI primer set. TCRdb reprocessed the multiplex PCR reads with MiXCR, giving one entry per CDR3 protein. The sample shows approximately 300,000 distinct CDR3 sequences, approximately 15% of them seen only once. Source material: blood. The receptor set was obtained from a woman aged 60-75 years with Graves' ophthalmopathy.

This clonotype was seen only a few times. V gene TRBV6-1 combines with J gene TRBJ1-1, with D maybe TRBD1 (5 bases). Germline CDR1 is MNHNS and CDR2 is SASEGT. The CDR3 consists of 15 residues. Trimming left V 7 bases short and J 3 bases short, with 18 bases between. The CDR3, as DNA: TGTGCCAGCATTGCCGGAGCAGCGGGGGACACTGAAGCTTTCTTT. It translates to CASIAGAAGDTEAFF.

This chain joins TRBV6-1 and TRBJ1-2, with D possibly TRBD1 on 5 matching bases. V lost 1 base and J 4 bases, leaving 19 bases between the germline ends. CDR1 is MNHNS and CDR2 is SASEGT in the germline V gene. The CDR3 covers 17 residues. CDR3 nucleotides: TGTGCCAGCAGTGAAGGGTTAGGGACGGCTCTTGGCTATGGCTACACCTTC. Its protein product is CASSEGLGTALGYGYTF.

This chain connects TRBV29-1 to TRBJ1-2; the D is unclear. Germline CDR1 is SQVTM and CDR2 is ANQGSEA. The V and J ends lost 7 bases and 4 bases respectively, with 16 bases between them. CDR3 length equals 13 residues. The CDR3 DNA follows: TGCAGCGCCCATAAACTTCTTGCCTATGGCTACACCTTC. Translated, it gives CSAHKLLAYGYTF.

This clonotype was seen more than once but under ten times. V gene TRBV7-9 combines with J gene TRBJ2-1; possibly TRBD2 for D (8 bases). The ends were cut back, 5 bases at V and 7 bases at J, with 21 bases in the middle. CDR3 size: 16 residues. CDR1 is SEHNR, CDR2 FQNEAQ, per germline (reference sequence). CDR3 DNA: TGTGCCAGCAGCCCCAGGGGGTCTAGCGGGTTTAATGAGCAGTTCTTC. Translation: CASSPRGSSGFNEQFF.

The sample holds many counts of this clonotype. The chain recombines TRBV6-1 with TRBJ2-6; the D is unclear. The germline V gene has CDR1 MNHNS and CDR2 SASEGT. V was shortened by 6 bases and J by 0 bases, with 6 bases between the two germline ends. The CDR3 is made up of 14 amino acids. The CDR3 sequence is CASRGFSGANVLTF. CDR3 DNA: TGTGCCAGCAGAGGTTTCTCTGGGGCCAACGTCCTGACTTTC.

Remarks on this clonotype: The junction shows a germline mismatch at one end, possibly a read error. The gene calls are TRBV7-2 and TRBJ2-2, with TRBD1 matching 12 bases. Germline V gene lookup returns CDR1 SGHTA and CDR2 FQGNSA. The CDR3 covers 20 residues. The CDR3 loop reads CPSSSEPGDRGRKNTGELFF. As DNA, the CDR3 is TGTCCCAGCAGTTCTGAACCCGGGGACAGGGGGCGAAAAAACACCGGGGAGCTGTTTTTT.

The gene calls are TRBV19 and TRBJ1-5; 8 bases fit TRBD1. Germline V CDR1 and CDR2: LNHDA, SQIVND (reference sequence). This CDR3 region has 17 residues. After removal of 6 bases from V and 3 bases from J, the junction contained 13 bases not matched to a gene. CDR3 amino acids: CASRKEPGQVLNQPQHF. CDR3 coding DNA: TGTGCCAGTAGGAAAGAACCGGGACAGGTCCTCAATCAGCCCCAGCATTTT.

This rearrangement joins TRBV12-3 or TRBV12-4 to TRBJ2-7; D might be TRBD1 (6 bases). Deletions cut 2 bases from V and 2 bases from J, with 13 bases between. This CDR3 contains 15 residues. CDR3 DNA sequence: TGTGCCAGCAGTTTATTGGGGGCAGGGGCCTACGAGCAGTACTTC. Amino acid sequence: CASSLLGAGAYEQYF.

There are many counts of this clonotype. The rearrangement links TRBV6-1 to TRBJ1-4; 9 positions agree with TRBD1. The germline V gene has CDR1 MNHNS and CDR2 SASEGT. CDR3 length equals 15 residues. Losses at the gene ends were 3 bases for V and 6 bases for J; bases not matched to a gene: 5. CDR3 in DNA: TGTGCCAGCAGTGACCTCGGGACAGGGCATGAAAAACTGTTTTTT. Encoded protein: CASSDLGTGHEKLFF.

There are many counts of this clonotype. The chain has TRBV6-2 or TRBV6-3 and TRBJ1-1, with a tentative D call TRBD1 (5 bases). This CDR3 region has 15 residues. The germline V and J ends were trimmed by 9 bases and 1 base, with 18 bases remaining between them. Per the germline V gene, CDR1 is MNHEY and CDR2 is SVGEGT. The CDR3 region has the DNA TGTGCCAGGCCTCTCGACGGGGGACCGAACACTGAAGCTTTCTTT. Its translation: CARPLDGGPNTEAFF.

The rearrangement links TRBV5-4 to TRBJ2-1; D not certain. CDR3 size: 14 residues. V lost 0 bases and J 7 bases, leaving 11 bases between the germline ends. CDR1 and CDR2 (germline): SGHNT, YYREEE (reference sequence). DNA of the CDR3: TGTGCCAGCAGCTTGGAGGCTAGTTCTAATGAGCAGTTCTTC. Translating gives CASSLEASSNEQFF. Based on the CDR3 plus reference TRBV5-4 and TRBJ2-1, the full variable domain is ETGVTQSPTHLIKTRGQQVTLRCSSQSGHNTVSWYQQALGQGPQFIFQYYREEENGRGNFPPRFSGLQFPNYSSELNVNALELDDSALYLCASSLEASSNEQFFGPGTRLTVL.

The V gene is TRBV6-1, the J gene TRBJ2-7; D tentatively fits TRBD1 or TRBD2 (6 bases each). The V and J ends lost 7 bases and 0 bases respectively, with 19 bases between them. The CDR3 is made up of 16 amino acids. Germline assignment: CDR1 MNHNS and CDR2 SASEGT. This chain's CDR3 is CASKGGGWGDSYEQYF. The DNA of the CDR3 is TGTGCCAGCAAGGGGGGAGGTTGGGGGGACTCCTACGAGCAGTACTTC.

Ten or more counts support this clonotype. Written as DNA, the CDR3 is TGTGCCAGCAGTTATTGGGACAGGGCAAATTCACCCCTCCACTTT. This translates into CASSYWDRANSPLHF. The chain couples TRBV27 to TRBJ1-6; 9 bases map to TRBD1. The CDR3 is made up of 15 amino acids. Trimming removed 4 bases from V and 7 bases from J; junction bases left unmatched: 5. Germline V gene sequence: CDR1 MNHEY, CDR2 SMNVEV (reference sequence).

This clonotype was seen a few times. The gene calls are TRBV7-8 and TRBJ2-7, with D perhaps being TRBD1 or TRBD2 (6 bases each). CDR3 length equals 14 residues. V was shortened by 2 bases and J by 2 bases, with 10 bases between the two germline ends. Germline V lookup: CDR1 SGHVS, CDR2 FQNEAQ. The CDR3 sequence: CASSLQGTPYEQYF. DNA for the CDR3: TGTGCCAGCAGCTTACAGGGGACTCCCTACGAGCAGTACTTC.

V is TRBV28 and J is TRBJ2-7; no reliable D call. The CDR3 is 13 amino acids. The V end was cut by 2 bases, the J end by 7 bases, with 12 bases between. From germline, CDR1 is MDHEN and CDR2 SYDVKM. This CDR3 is CASSLGPYEEQYF. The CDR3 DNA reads TGTGCCAGCAGTTTAGGGCCCTACGAGGAGCAGTACTTC.

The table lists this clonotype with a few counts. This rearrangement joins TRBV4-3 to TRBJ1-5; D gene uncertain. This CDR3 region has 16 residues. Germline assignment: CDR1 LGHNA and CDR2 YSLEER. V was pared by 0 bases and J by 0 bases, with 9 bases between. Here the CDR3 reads CASSQDYTASNQPQHF. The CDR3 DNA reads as TGCGCCAGCAGCCAAGATTACACGGCTAGCAATCAGCCCCAGCATTTT.

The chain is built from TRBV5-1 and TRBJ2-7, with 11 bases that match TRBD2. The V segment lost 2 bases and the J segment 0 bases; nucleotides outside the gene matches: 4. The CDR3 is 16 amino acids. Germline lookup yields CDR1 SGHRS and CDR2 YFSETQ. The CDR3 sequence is CASSFSSGGTSYEQYF. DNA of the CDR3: TGCGCCAGCAGCTTTTCTAGCGGGGGGACCTCCTACGAGCAGTACTTC.

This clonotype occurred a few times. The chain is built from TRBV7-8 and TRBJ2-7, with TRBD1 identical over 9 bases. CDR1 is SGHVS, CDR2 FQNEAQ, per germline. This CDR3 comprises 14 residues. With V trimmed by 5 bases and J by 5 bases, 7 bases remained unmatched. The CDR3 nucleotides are TGTGCCAGCAGCAACCAGACAGGGGGGGACGAGCAGTACTTC. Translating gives CASSNQTGGDEQYF.

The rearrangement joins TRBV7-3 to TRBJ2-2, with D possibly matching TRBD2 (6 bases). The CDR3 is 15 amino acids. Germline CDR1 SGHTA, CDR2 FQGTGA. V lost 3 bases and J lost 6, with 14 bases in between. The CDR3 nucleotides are TGTGCCAGCAGCTTTCTAGCGAGCGGCGCCGGGGAGCTGTTTTTT. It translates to CASSFLASGAGELFF.

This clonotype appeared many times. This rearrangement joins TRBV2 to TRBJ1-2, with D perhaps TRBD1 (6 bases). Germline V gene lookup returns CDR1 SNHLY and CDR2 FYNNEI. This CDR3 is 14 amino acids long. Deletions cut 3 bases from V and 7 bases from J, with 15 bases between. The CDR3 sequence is CASSEGGPASGYTF. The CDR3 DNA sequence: TGTGCCAGCAGTGAGGGGGGGCCTGCGAGTGGCTACACCTTC.

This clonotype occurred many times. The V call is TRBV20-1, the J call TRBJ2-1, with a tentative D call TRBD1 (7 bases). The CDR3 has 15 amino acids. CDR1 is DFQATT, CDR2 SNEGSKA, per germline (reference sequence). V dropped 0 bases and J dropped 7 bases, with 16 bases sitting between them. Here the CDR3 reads CSARESAGGFNEQFF. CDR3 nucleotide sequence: TGCAGTGCTAGAGAATCGGCAGGGGGGTTTAATGAGCAGTTCTTC.

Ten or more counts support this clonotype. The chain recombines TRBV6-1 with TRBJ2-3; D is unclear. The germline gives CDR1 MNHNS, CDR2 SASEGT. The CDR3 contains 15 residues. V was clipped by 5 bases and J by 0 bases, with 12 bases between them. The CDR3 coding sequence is TGTGCCAGCAGTCGCCCGGGTGGAAGCACAGATACGCAGTATTTT. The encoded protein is CASSRPGGSTDTQYF.

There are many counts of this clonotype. For the CDR3, the DNA is TGTGCCAGCAGTGATAATTGGGATAGCAATCAGCCCCAGCATTTT. It translates to CASSDNWDSNQPQHF. The V and J genes are TRBV2 and TRBJ1-5, with D unclear. Germline CDR1 is SNHLY and CDR2 is FYNNEI. Trimming took 3 bases from V and 0 from J, leaving 9 bases between them. This CDR3 is 15 amino acids long.

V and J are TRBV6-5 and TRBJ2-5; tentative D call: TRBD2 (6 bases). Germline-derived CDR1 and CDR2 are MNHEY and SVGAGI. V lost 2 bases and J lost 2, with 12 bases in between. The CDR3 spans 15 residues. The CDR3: CASSYRGAAQETQYF. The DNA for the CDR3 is TGTGCCAGCAGTTACCGCGGGGCGGCACAAGAGACCCAGTACTTC.

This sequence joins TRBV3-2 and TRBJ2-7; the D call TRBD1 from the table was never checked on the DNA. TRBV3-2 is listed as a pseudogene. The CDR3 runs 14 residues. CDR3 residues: CASSADRGPLEQYF. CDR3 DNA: TGTGCCAGCAGCGCGGACAGGGGCCCCCTCGAGCAGTACTTC.